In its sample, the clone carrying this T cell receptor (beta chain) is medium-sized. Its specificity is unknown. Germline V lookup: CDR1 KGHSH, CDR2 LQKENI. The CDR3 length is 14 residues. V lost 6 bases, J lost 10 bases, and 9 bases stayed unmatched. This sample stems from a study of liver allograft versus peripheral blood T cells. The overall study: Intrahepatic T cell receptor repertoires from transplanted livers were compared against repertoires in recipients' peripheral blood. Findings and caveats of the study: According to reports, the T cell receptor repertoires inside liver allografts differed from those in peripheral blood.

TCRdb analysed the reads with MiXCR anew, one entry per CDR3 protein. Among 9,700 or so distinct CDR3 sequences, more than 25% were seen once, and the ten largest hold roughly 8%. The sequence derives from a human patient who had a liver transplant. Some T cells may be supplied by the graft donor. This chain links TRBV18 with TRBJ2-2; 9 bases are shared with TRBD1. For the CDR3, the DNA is TGTGCCAGCTCGGGACAGGGTGTATCAGAGGAGCTGTTTTTT. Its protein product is CASSGQGVSEELFF. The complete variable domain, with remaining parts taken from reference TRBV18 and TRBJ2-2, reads NAGVMQNPRHLVRRRGQEARLRCSPMKGHSHVYWYRQLPEEGLKFMVYLQKENIIDESGMPKERFSAEFPKEGPSILRIQQVVRGDSAAYFCASSGQGVSEELFFGEGSRLTVL.